The 27 T cell receptor beta chains presented below share a single source sample, sequenced in a study of post-analysis software for immune sequencing data (dated by TCRdb to between 2014 and 2017). The paper's findings and limits, for the study overall: Patients showed significantly higher frequencies than controls for about five TRBV segments, among them TRBV5-6, TRBV5-1 and TRBV20-1.

These receptors' antigens are unknown. To prepare the library, PCR was applied. Sequencing used an Illumina HiSeq 2500. Unique molecular identifiers were incorporated into TCR beta cDNA libraries to reduce PCR and sequencing biases. TCRdb passed the public sequencing reads through fastp at Q25 and MiXCR, retaining productive beta sequences. Rows matching on CDR3 protein sequence are summarized as one entry with the most common DNA and genes. The sample table lists fewer than 900,000 distinct CDR3 sequences, more than 45% of them with a count of one. Around 4.7% of the sample is in the top ten clones. Sequencing was performed on blood. The receptors were sampled from a girl aged 10 to 17 with multiple sclerosis.

This chain joins TRBV4-3 and TRBJ2-1, with 7 bases aligning to TRBD2. Germline values: CDR1 LGHNA, CDR2 YSLEER. The CDR3 covers 18 residues. V gave up 0 bases and J gave up 7 bases; unmatched junction bases: 15. In DNA form, the CDR3 reads TGCGCCAGCAGCCAAGAGAAACCTGGACTAGTATATTTTAATGAGCAGTTCTTC. Translation gives CASSQEKPGLVYFNEQFF.

This chain links TRBV29-1 with TRBJ2-7; 8 bases map to TRBD2. V gave up 4 bases and J gave up 5 bases; unmatched junction bases: 7. The CDR3 has 13 residues. The germline V gene encodes CDR1 SQVTM and CDR2 ANQGSEA. CDR3 sequence: CSVVTGGLDEQYF. The DNA of the CDR3 is TGCAGCGTTGTGACGGGAGGGTTGGACGAGCAGTACTTC.

Only one count was recorded for this clonotype. The chain has TRBV28 and TRBJ2-3; D uncertain. The CDR3 is 14 residues long. The ends were cut back, 6 bases at V and 6 bases at J, with 16 bases in the middle. Germline CDR1 MDHEN, CDR2 SYDVKM. The CDR3 DNA sequence: TGTGCCAGCAGACCCCCCCGGGCTTCCGATACGCAGTATTTT. Translated: CASRPPRASDTQYF.

This rearrangement joins TRBV6-5 to TRBJ2-5, with D unresolved. The germline V gene encodes CDR1 MNHEY and CDR2 SVGAGI. The germline V and J ends were trimmed by 0 bases and 4 bases, with 3 bases remaining between them. The CDR3 spans 12 residues. The CDR3 DNA sequence: TGTGCCAGCAGTTACTCGCCAGAGACCCAGTACTTC. Translated, it gives CASSYSPETQYF.

The CDR3 nucleotides are TGTGCCAGCAGTTCACCCCCCGGCGGGACCTACAATGAGCAGTTCTTC. It translates to CASSSPPGGTYNEQFF. The chain carries TRBV27 and TRBJ2-1; the D gene is possibly TRBD2 (6 bases). V lost 4 bases and J 2 bases, leaving 15 bases between the germline ends. Looked up from germline, CDR1 is MNHEY and CDR2 is SMNVEV (reference sequence). This CDR3 region has 16 residues.

The rearrangement joins TRBV4-1 to TRBJ1-2; D gene ambiguous. Germline values: CDR1 MGHRA, CDR2 YSYEKL. Trimming removed 1 base from V and 7 bases from J, with 13 bases in between. The CDR3 runs to 14 residues. The CDR3 is CASSQGATGGGYTF. The CDR3 nucleotides are TGCGCCAGCAGCCAAGGTGCAACCGGCGGTGGCTACACCTTC.

This chain links TRBV12-3 or TRBV12-4 with TRBJ2-5, with 8 bases identical to TRBD1. CDR3 length: 14 residues. The ends lost 5 bases at V and 2 bases at J; junction bases unmatched: 4. The CDR3 nucleotides read TGTGCCAGCAGTGCCCGGGACAGGCAAGAGACCCAGTACTTC. Translating it yields CASSARDRQETQYF.

J is TRBJ1-4 and V is TRBV4-2; no firm D call. CDR3 length: 16 amino acids. Between the trimmed V and J ends, which lost 1 base and 4 bases, there was a span of 13 bases. Germline V gene data show CDR1 as LGHNA and CDR2 as YNFKEQ. CDR3 sequence (DNA): TGTGCCAGCAGCCAAGGACCCGCGGATATTAATGAAAAACTGTTTTTT. It codes for CASSQGPADINEKLFF.

In this sample, this clonotype turned up a few times. The V and J genes are TRBV5-6 and TRBJ2-1; no firm D call. This CDR3 contains 15 residues. V was shortened by 1 base and J by 6 bases, with 14 bases between the two germline ends. The germline CDR1 and CDR2 sequences are SGHDT and YYEEEE. CDR3 residues: CASSLLLGSSNEQFF. The CDR3 DNA reads as TGTGCCAGCAGCTTGCTCCTAGGATCATCCAATGAGCAGTTCTTC.

This clonotype was picked up a small number of times. The chain has TRBV11-2 and TRBJ2-7, with 10 bases lining up with TRBD2. This CDR3 has 15 residues. V trimming: 3 bases; J trimming: 5 bases; junction bases outside the gene matches: 7. In germline, CDR1 is SGHAT, CDR2 FQNNGV. CDR3 protein: CASSLASGSHDEQYF. CDR3 coding DNA: TGTGCCAGCAGCTTGGCTAGCGGGAGTCATGACGAGCAGTACTTC. Full variable domain (remainder filled in from reference TRBV11-2 and TRBJ2-7): EAGVAQSPRYKIIEKRQSVAFWCNPISGHATLYWYQQILGQGPKLLIQFQNNGVVDDSQLPKDRFSAERLKGVDSTLKIQPAKLEDSAVYLCASSLASGSHDEQYFGPGTRLTVT.

This clonotype was seen only a few times. The chain uses TRBV7-9 and TRBJ2-5, with 10 nucleotides matching TRBD2. Germline CDR1 and CDR2: SEHNR and FQNEAQ (reference sequence). There are 16 residues in the CDR3. After removal of 4 bases from V and 1 base from J, the junction contained 6 bases not matched to a gene. Here the CDR3 DNA reads TGTGCCAGCAGCTCCACGGGACTAGCGCCCCAAGAGACCCAGTACTTC. This translates into CASSSTGLAPQETQYF.

The gene calls are TRBV3-1 and TRBJ2-7; D gene ambiguous. CDR3 size: 14 residues. Germline V CDR1 and CDR2: LGHDT, YNNKEL (reference sequence). V gave up 4 bases and J gave up 6 bases, with 16 bases separating them. The CDR3 nucleotides are TGTGCCAGCAGCCCAACTGGACCGGTCGGCGAGCAGTACTTC. This translates into CASSPTGPVGEQYF.

This clonotype came up a few times. V and J are TRBV24-1 and TRBJ2-1; a weak D match, TRBD1 (6 bases). The ends were cut back, 2 bases at V and 0 bases at J, with 10 bases in the middle. The CDR3 spans 16 residues. Germline CDR1 KGHDR, CDR2 SFDVKD. This CDR3 is CATSDSDRASYNEQFF. CDR3 sequence (DNA): TGTGCCACCAGTGATTCGGACAGAGCCTCCTACAATGAGCAGTTCTTC.

This clonotype was detected a few times. V usage is TRBV6-5 and J usage is TRBJ2-1; 8 bases match TRBD1. The CDR3 is made up of 14 amino acids. The ends lost 8 bases at V and 5 bases at J; junction bases unmatched: 8. Germline V lookup: CDR1 MNHEY, CDR2 SVGAGI. The CDR3 sequence is CASGRQGYDNEQFF. As DNA, the CDR3 is TGTGCCAGCGGCCGACAGGGGTACGACAATGAGCAGTTCTTC.

The gene calls are TRBV3-1 and TRBJ2-3; 12 positions match TRBD2. This CDR3 is 16 amino acids long. V gave up 4 bases and J gave up 8 bases; unmatched junction bases: 10. Per germline, CDR1 LGHDT and CDR2 YNNKEL (reference sequence). CDR3 DNA sequence: TGTGCCAGCAGCCCGCGGACTAGCGGGATTGGGCGTACGCAGTATTTT. This sequence encodes CASSPRTSGIGRTQYF.

V and J are TRBV20-1 and TRBJ2-5, with 7 bases aligning to TRBD1. The trim removed 4 bases at V and 5 bases at J, leaving 10 bases unmatched. This CDR3 is 14 amino acids long. Per the germline V gene, CDR1 is DFQATT and CDR2 is SNEGSKA (reference sequence). In DNA form, the CDR3 reads TGCAGTGCTACGGGGACAGATCCTTGGGAGACCCAGTACTTC. This sequence encodes CSATGTDPWETQYF.

This clonotype has only a few counts. CDR3 nucleotides: TGCAGTGCTAGATACTCCGATTGGGGCTACACCTTC. Translating it yields CSARYSDWGYTF. V usage is TRBV20-1 and J usage is TRBJ1-2; D unresolved. The CDR3 has 12 residues. Trimming removed 2 bases at V and 8 bases at J, with 12 bases between. CDR1 DFQATT and CDR2 SNEGSKA come from the germline V gene (reference sequence).

This sequence joins TRBV9 and TRBJ2-5, with TRBD2 matching over 8 bases. Near its end, the DNA agrees better with TRBJ2-7, so the J call may be wrong. The V gene's germline CDR1 is SGDLS and CDR2 YYNGEE. This CDR3 has 14 amino acids. CDR3 coding DNA: TGTGCCAGCAGCCCCGCCGGGAGGGCTTACGAGCAGTACTTC. Its translation: CASSPAGRAYEQYF.

This clonotype was detected only a few times. The V call is TRBV30, the J call TRBJ2-1; unclear D gene. Germline V gene data show CDR1 as GTSNPN and CDR2 as SVGIG (reference sequence). Trimming removed 0 bases at V and 0 bases at J, with 9 bases between. This CDR3 comprises 15 residues. The CDR3 loop reads CAWSVSGDSYNEQFF. DNA of the CDR3: TGTGCCTGGAGTGTATCTGGGGACTCCTACAATGAGCAGTTCTTC.

A few counts support this clonotype. The chain recombines TRBV29-1 with TRBJ2-7; 12 bases align to TRBD2. This CDR3 comprises 16 residues. The germline V gene has CDR1 SQVTM and CDR2 ANQGSEA. Unmatched junction bases numbered 6, after V lost 1 base and J lost 2 bases. CDR3 DNA sequence: TGCAGCGTTGAAGGTGAGACTAGCGGGAGTCCCTACGAGCAGTACTTC. This translates into CSVEGETSGSPYEQYF.

This clonotype was seen ten or more times. This CDR3 reads CSATSGRAFHYEQYF. The CDR3 nucleotides are TGCAGTGCTACTAGCGGGAGGGCCTTCCACTACGAGCAGTACTTC. V is TRBV20-1 and J is TRBJ2-7; 12 bases agree with TRBD2. With V trimmed by 4 bases and J by 3 bases, 7 bases remained unmatched. The CDR3 is 15 amino acids. In germline, CDR1 is DFQATT, CDR2 SNEGSKA (reference sequence).

V is TRBV20-1 and J is TRBJ2-7, with 10 bases identical to TRBD1. The CDR3 runs to 15 residues. With V trimmed by 5 bases and J by 4 bases, 11 bases remained unmatched. CDR1 is DFQATT, CDR2 SNEGSKA, per germline (reference sequence). In DNA, the CDR3 is TGCAGTGCTGACTCGGGACAGGGGAGGAGGTACGAGCAGTACTTC. Translated, it gives CSADSGQGRRYEQYF.

V usage is TRBV7-6 and J usage is TRBJ2-5; TRBD1 or TRBD2 may be the D gene (6 bases each). The J call may be in error: the DNA end matches TRBJ2-7 better. CDR3 size: 16 residues. Per germline, CDR1 SGHVS and CDR2 FNYEAQ. This CDR3 is CASSLFMGGEGREQYF. As DNA, the CDR3 is TGTGCCAGCAGCTTATTCATGGGGGGCGAGGGACGCGAGCAGTACTTC.

This clonotype was detected a few times. The V call is TRBV6-6, the J call TRBJ1-6; 8 bases are a match to TRBD1. The V and J ends lost 8 bases and 7 bases, in that order; junction bases with no gene match: 4. The CDR3 length is 13 residues. The germline V gene has CDR1 MNHNY and CDR2 SVGAGI (reference sequence). The DNA for the CDR3 is TGTGCCAGCTTACAGGGGGGGAATTCACCCCTCCACTTT. Translation: CASLQGGNSPLHF.

This clonotype was picked up a small number of times. This chain links TRBV10-3 with TRBJ2-7; 9 bases map to TRBD2. Gene TRBJ2-5 matches the end of the DNA better, so the J call may be wrong. This CDR3 is 17 amino acids long. Germline V gene data show CDR1 as ENHRY and CDR2 as SYGVKD. The CDR3 is CAISESTRTSDWKTQYF. The CDR3 region has the DNA TGTGCCATCAGTGAGTCGACTCGGACTAGCGACTGGAAGACCCAGTACTTC.

In the case of this clonotype: A read error may account for a junction end that differs from germline. The V call is TRBV30, the J call TRBJ2-1, with D uncertain. CDR3 size: 13 residues. CDR1 and CDR2 (germline): GTSNPN, SVGIG (reference sequence). The CDR3 reads CARSVRAVGEQFF. CDR3 DNA: TGTGCCCGGAGTGTACGGGCGGTGGGCGAGCAGTTCTTC.

The sample holds a few counts of this clonotype. One end of the junction does not line up with germline, which may come from a read error. This chain links TRBV7-7 with TRBJ2-3, with D possibly matching TRBD2 (5 bases). The germline V gene encodes CDR1 SSHAT and CDR2 FNYEAQ (reference sequence). CDR3 length: 13 residues. DNA for the CDR3: TGTGCTAGCAGCTTAGCGCCGGAAGATACGCAGTATTTT. Translating gives CASSLAPEDTQYF. Filled out from reference TRBV7-7 and TRBJ2-3, the complete variable domain reads GAGVSQSPRYKVTKRGQDVTLRCDPISSHATLYWYQQALGQGPEFLTYFNYEAQPDKSGLPSDRFSAERPEGSISTLTIQRTEQRDSAMYRCASSLAPEDTQYFGPGTRLTVL.